This record covers a single T cell receptor (beta chain). The data were produced by immunoSEQ multiplex PCR, yet TCRdb's version contains in-frame clones alone and is incomplete. This repertoire shows more than 12,000 clones, 70% to 80% found once; its top ten account for 5.5% to 6%. J gave up 4 bases and V 5 bases, and 16 bases lay outside the gene matches. This CDR3 spans 17 amino acids. The germline V gene encodes CDR1 LNHDA and CDR2 SQIVND (reference sequence). This record comes from a study of T cell repertoires in ileal Crohn's disease. The chain has TRBV19 and TRBJ1-2; TRBD1 aligns across 7 bases. The source is an adult with Crohn's disease. Sequencing was done on a sample of ileal tissue. CDR3 residues: CASSLRAGGDLGYGYTF. Here the CDR3 DNA reads TGTGCCAGTAGTCTGCGGGCAGGGGGGGACCTTGGCTATGGCTACACCTTC.